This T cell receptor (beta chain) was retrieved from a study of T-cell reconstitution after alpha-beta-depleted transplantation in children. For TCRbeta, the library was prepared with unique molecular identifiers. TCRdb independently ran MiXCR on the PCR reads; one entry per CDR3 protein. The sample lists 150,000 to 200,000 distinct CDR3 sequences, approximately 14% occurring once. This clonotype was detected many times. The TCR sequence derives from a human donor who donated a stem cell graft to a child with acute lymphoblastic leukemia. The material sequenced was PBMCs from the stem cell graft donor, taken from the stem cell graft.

CDR3 in amino acids: CAISEFGDNQPQHF. The CDR3 DNA reads TGTGCCATCAGTGAGTTTGGAGACAATCAGCCCCAGCATTTT. The J gene is TRBJ1-5, the V gene TRBV10-3; D gene unclear. V lost 1 base to trimming and J lost 3 bases, with 7 bases between them. The CDR3 spans 14 residues. Germline loops: CDR1 ENHRY, CDR2 SYGVKD.